These 10 T cell receptor beta chains came from one sample sequenced in a study of CD8 T cells in ankylosing spondylitis. TCRdb re-analysed the 5' RACE reads in MiXCR, keeping a single row per CDR3 protein. The sample has 210,000 or so distinct CDR3 sequences, approximately 7.6% seen once. Sequenced sample: blood, either unsorted or a sorted T cell fraction (not recorded which). These receptors all come from a female donor with ankylosing spondylitis or in good health (not recorded which).

This clonotype has more than one count but fewer than ten. The chain recombines TRBV6-5 with TRBJ2-7; no firm D call. Germline lookup yields CDR1 MNHEY and CDR2 SVGAGI. The CDR3 loop spans 13 amino acids. CDR3 loop: CASSYPLRQARRV. As DNA, the CDR3 is TGTGCCAGCAGTTATCCCCTACGGCAAGCCAGACGTGTC.

This clonotype was observed many times. This chain connects TRBV12-3 or TRBV12-4 to TRBJ1-2, with unresolved D. The CDR3 consists of 15 residues. The V and J ends lost 4 bases and 2 bases respectively, with 14 bases between them. CDR3 in amino acids: CASSSLRGQNYGYTF. The CDR3 coding sequence is TGTGCCAGCAGTTCGTTACGGGGTCAAAACTATGGCTACACCTTC.

J is TRBJ2-1 and V is TRBV10-2; 14 positions agree with TRBD2. V trimming: 6 bases; J trimming: 7 bases; junction bases outside the gene matches: 11. The CDR3 runs 17 residues. Germline V gene sequence: CDR1 WSHSY, CDR2 SAAADI. The CDR3 sequence is CASRPGLAGVRGNEQFF. The CDR3 bases are TGCGCCAGCAGACCGGGACTAGCGGGAGTACGTGGAAATGAGCAGTTCTTC.

Points on this clonotype: The junction departs from germline at one end; a sequencing error may be responsible. The chain couples TRBV3-1 to TRBJ1-1; D unclear. Germline loops: CDR1 LGHDT, CDR2 YNNKEL (reference sequence). The CDR3 runs to 13 residues. CDR3 region: CVSNRGRYTEAFF. As DNA, the CDR3 is TGTGTCAGCAACCGCGGGCGTTACACTGAAGCTTTCTTT.

This clonotype was picked up many times. V and J are TRBV30 and TRBJ2-6, with D unresolved. The CDR3 covers 14 residues. Germline CDR1 reads GTSNPN; CDR2 reads SVGIG (reference sequence). The V end was cut by 7 bases, the J end by 0 bases, with 10 bases between. The CDR3 reads CASNANSGANVLTF. The DNA of the CDR3 is TGTGCCTCAAACGCTAACTCTGGGGCCAACGTCCTGACTTTC.

The gene calls are TRBV9 and TRBJ2-7, with 7 positions matching TRBD1. Germline CDR1 and CDR2: SGDLS and YYNGEE. The J segment lost 3 bases and the V segment lost 3 bases, leaving 6 bases of the junction unmatched. This CDR3 has 14 amino acids. The CDR3 nucleotides are TGTGCCAGCAGCGCCTCCGGGACAGTCTACGAGCAGTACTTC. This encodes CASSASGTVYEQYF.

The DNA for the CDR3 is TGTGCCAGCAGCTTAGGTCAGCATACAGATACGCAGTATTTT. It specifies CASSLGQHTDTQYF. The chain combines TRBV11-1 with TRBJ2-3; D not resolved. Trimming took 1 base from V and 3 from J, leaving 8 bases between them. Germline CDR1 is SGHAT and CDR2 is FQDESV (reference sequence). The CDR3 spans 14 residues.

Many counts were recorded for this clonotype. This chain uses TRBV20-1 with TRBJ2-1; 12 positions match TRBD2. V was clipped by 6 bases and J by 7 bases; unmatched bases: 4. Per the germline V gene, CDR1 is DFQATT and CDR2 is SNEGSKA (reference sequence). This CDR3 spans 13 amino acids. The DNA for the CDR3 is TGCAGTGCCGCTGGGACTAGCGGGAATGAGCAGTTCTTC. Translating gives CSAAGTSGNEQFF.

In regard to this clonotype: With a much larger clone just one base away, this may be a read error. V is TRBV10-2 and J is TRBJ1-2; the D is unclear. Germline CDR1 is WSHSY and CDR2 is SAAADI. V shed 2 bases and J shed 10 bases, with 14 bases lying between them. The CDR3 has 13 residues. The CDR3, as DNA: TGCGCCAGCAGTGAGGTGGCGGGCTTGGACTACACCTTC. Its translation: CASSEVAGLDYTF.

About this clonotype: A much bigger clone sits one base away, suggesting this may be a read error. The rearrangement uses TRBV7-9 and TRBJ2-1; D may be TRBD2 (6 bases). Germline V lookup: CDR1 SEHNR, CDR2 FQNEAQ (reference sequence). The CDR3 consists of 17 residues. The germline V and J ends were trimmed by 6 bases and 8 bases, with 26 bases remaining between them. The CDR3 DNA reads as TGTGCCAGCAGTTCCCCTCGGGTAGCGGCAAAAGGGGATGAGCAGTTCTTC. This codes for CASSSPRVAAKGDEQFF. Filled out from reference TRBV7-9 and TRBJ2-1, the complete variable domain reads DTGVSQNPRHKITKRGQNVTFRCDPISEHNRLYWYRQTLGQGPEFLTYFQNEAQLEKSRLLSDRFSAERPKGSFSTLEIQRTEQGDSAMYLCASSSPRVAAKGDEQFFGPGTRLTVL.